The T cell receptor beta chain under discussion was sequenced for a study of shared clonotypes between healthy human individuals. It was into CD45RA+ naive and CD45RA-negative memory subsets that the CD4+ cells were split. Trimming took 5 bases from V and 2 from J, leaving 16 bases between them. Germline V gene data show CDR1 as SGHTA and CDR2 as FQGNSA. This CDR3 spans 15 amino acids. TCRdb's table, derived via immunoSEQ multiplex PCR, lists solely in-frame clones and lacks some. The sample includes 300,000 to 400,000 clones, 70% to 75% seen only once; the top ten take 8% to 13%. The chain carries TRBV7-2 and TRBJ2-7, with D possibly matching TRBD1 (6 bases). The TCR comes from a man in his thirties or forties in good health. Sequences were obtained from memory CD4+ T cells sorted from blood. Subset in this sample: CD45RA-negative fraction. The CDR3 DNA follows: TGTGCCAGCAGCCCCGTCCGAGGACAGCCCTACGAGCAGTACTTC. It specifies CASSPVRGQPYEQYF. Looking up the rest from reference TRBV7-2 and TRBJ2-7 gives the full variable domain: GAGVSQSPSNKVTEKGKDVELRCDPISGHTALYWYRQSLGQGLEFLIYFQGNSAPDKSGLPSDRFSAERTGGSVSTLTIQRTQQEDSAVYLCASSPVRGQPYEQYFGPGTRLTVT.